This T cell receptor (beta chain) was captured in a study of T cell responses to AZD1222 COVID-19 vaccine. Study-wide results and limits: No repertoire was sampled before or during the peak T cell response, only after it. CD4 TCRs linked to vaccination spanned spike, dominating at 160-218 and 743-854.

Second-dose recipients at about 4 or about 12 weeks were treated as one pooled group. Sequencing used immunoSEQ multiplex PCR; TCRdb keeps in-frame clones, though not all of them. The data hold over 70,000 clones, with nearly 90% observed a single time. About this clone itself: As yet, its antigen is unknown.

Trimming left V 7 bases short and J 2 bases short, with 7 bases between. Looked up from germline, CDR1 is SGHVS and CDR2 is FQNEAQ. The CDR3 has 12 residues. The TCR comes from an adult who received the AZD1222 COVID-19 vaccine. The gene calls are TRBV7-8 and TRBJ2-3; D call uncertain. The material sequenced was peripheral blood, taken 28 days after the second AZD1222 dose. In DNA form, the CDR3 reads TGTGCCAGCACTTCCAACACAGATACGCAGTATTTT. Translating gives CASTSNTDTQYF. The full variable domain, rest sourced from reference TRBV7-8 and TRBJ2-3, is GAGVSQSPRYKVAKRGQDVALRCDPISGHVSLFWYQQALGQGPEFLTYFQNEAQLDKSGLPSDRFFAERPEGSVSTLKIQRTQQEDSAVYLCASTSNTDTQYFGPGTRLTVL.